The T cell receptor beta chain described here comes from a study of blood T cell repertoires in COVID-19. Study summary: PBMCs, B-cell-depleted T cells, or T cells were the source of the cDNA or gDNA that made up the material.

Measured with immunoSEQ multiplex PCR; TCRdb has only the in-frame clones, and not every one. The sample shows around 200,000 clones, 75% to 90% of them seen only once. Germline CDR1 and CDR2: SGHRS and YFSETQ. J lost 1 base, V lost 7 bases, and 1 base had no gene match. This CDR3 is 13 amino acids long. This clonotype was sampled from a woman aged 40 to 50 with acute COVID-19. Sequencing used PBMCs or T cells enriched from blood (not recorded which). This rearrangement joins TRBV5-1 to TRBJ2-2; 7 bases fit TRBD1. DNA for the CDR3: TGCGCCAGCCGACAGGGGAACACCGGGGAGCTGTTTTTT. As protein: CASRQGNTGELFF.